The 17 T cell receptor beta chains in this list originate from one sample, sequenced in a study of T cells after yellow fever vaccination. TCRdb called the 5' RACE reads again in MiXCR, with one record for every CDR3 protein. The sample yields about 340,000 distinct CDR3 sequences, roughly an eighth seen once. The input for sequencing was CD4+ T cells sorted from PBMCs, taken 15 days after the yellow fever booster vaccination. The receptor source for this set is a man between 18 and 29 years old who received the YFV17D yellow fever vaccine.

This clonotype was detected a few times. V usage is TRBV20-1 and J usage is TRBJ2-7, with 9 bases matching TRBD1. With V trimmed by 4 bases and J by 4 bases, 8 bases remained unmatched. Germline lookup yields CDR1 DFQATT and CDR2 SNEGSKA (reference sequence). This CDR3 comprises 14 residues. The DNA of the CDR3 is TGCAGTGCTACCGGGACAGGGACTGTTTACGAGCAGTACGTC. Translating gives CSATGTGTVYEQYV.

The chain joins TRBV6-5 to TRBJ1-4, with a weak D call TRBD1 (6 bases). Trimming removed 4 bases from V and 10 bases from J, with 22 bases in between. This CDR3 contains 16 residues. CDR1 and CDR2 from the germline V gene are MNHEY and SVGAGI. CDR3 in amino acids: CASSSKTTGHGRKLFF. The CDR3 DNA reads as TGTGCCAGCAGTTCCAAAACTACAGGGCATGGGAGAAAACTGTTTTTT.

This chain links TRBV6-2 or TRBV6-3 with TRBJ1-2; D ambiguous. V was pared by 2 bases and J by 4 bases, with 5 bases between. CDR1 and CDR2 (germline): MNHEY, SVGEGT. The CDR3 is 12 residues long. The CDR3 sequence is CASSYESYGYTF. The CDR3 nucleotides read TGTGCCAGCAGTTACGAGAGCTATGGCTACACCTTC.

This clonotype was counted ten times or more. The chain employs TRBV6-5 and TRBJ2-3, with TRBD2 matching 10 bases. Germline assignment: CDR1 MNHEY and CDR2 SVGAGI. V lost 7 bases and J lost 7; bases outside the gene matches: 5. The CDR3 spans 13 residues. The CDR3 coding sequence is TGTGCCAGCAAAGCGGGGGGGCCGAATACGCAGTATTTT. Translated: CASKAGGPNTQYF.

The sample holds a few counts of this clonotype. The chain employs TRBV9 and TRBJ2-1; TRBD2 might be the D (6 bases). V lost 3 bases to trimming and J lost 8 bases, with 12 bases between them. The CDR3 has 13 residues. In germline, CDR1 is SGDLS, CDR2 YYNGEE. This CDR3 reads CASSASIADEQFF. Written as DNA, the CDR3 is TGTGCCAGCAGCGCCAGTATAGCGGATGAGCAGTTCTTC.

This clonotype was seen more than once but under ten times. This chain links TRBV30 with TRBJ1-2; D not certain. The CDR3 has 11 residues. The germline V and J ends were trimmed by 5 bases and 3 bases, with 7 bases remaining between them. Per germline, CDR1 GTSNPN and CDR2 SVGIG (reference sequence). The CDR3 nucleotides are TGTGCCTGGCAGGTGGACTATGGCTACACCTTC. Amino acids: CAWQVDYGYTF.

There are a few counts of this clonotype. This rearrangement joins TRBV12-5 to TRBJ2-5; D uncertain. There are 12 residues in the CDR3. Germline CDR1 reads LGHNT; CDR2 reads FRNRAP. Between the trimmed V and J ends, which lost 6 bases and 0 bases, there was a span of 5 bases. CDR3 sequence: CASGWDQETQYF. For the CDR3, the DNA is TGTGCTAGTGGGTGGGACCAAGAGACCCAGTACTTC.

The rearrangement links TRBV7-3 to TRBJ1-1; D may be TRBD1 (5 bases). The CDR3 spans 14 residues. CDR1 and CDR2 (germline): SGHTA, FQGTGA. V dropped 5 bases and J dropped 4 bases, with 14 bases sitting between them. CDR3 residues: CASSPMGGSTEAFF. CDR3 coding DNA: TGTGCCAGCAGCCCCATGGGGGGGAGCACTGAAGCTTTCTTT.

The rearrangement links TRBV7-3 to TRBJ2-1; TRBD2 agrees at 7 bases. From germline, CDR1 is SGHTA and CDR2 FQGTGA. The V and J ends lost 5 bases and 6 bases, in that order; junction bases with no gene match: 4. This CDR3 spans 13 amino acids. The CDR3 is CASSTTSRNEQFF. The CDR3 nucleotides are TGTGCCAGCAGCACGACTAGCCGCAATGAGCAGTTCTTC.

The chain joins TRBV29-1 to TRBJ2-7; weak D call: TRBD2 (7 bases). The V end was cut by 7 bases, the J end by 3 bases, with 19 bases between. CDR3 length: 14 amino acids. CDR1 is SQVTM and CDR2 is ANQGSEA in the germline V gene. CDR3 in DNA: TGCAGCGCGTTGGGAGGGGGGCGCAGCTACGAGCAGTACTTC. This translates into CSALGGGRSYEQYF.

V gene TRBV7-2 combines with J gene TRBJ1-5; the D is unclear. V was pared by 4 bases and J by 5 bases, with 6 bases between. This CDR3 region has 12 residues. Germline CDR1 reads SGHTA; CDR2 reads FQGNSA. CDR3 in DNA: TGTGCCAGCAGCTGGATGTATCAGCCCCAGCATTTT. Translating it yields CASSWMYQPQHF.

This clonotype was seen many times. The CDR3 region has the DNA TGTGCCACCAGTGATTTCAGGGTAAATCAGCCCCAGCATTTT. Residues: CATSDFRVNQPQHF. V and J are TRBV24-1 and TRBJ1-5, with D possibly being TRBD1 (5 bases). V was clipped by 1 base and J by 4 bases, with 7 bases between them. Germline-derived CDR1 and CDR2 are KGHDR and SFDVKD. The CDR3 spans 14 residues.

The table lists this clonotype with a few counts. The chain has TRBV12-3 or TRBV12-4 and TRBJ2-4, with 9 bases aligning to TRBD2. The CDR3 length is 20 residues. The trim removed 5 bases at V and 3 bases at J, leaving 20 bases unmatched. The chain's CDR3 is CASSPPRVSGGPLGKNIQYF. Written as DNA, the CDR3 is TGTGCCAGCAGTCCACCGCGGGTCAGCGGGGGGCCCTTAGGCAAAAACATTCAGTACTTC.

The chain recombines TRBV12-3 or TRBV12-4 with TRBJ1-2; D remains unclear. The CDR3 runs 14 residues. The V gene lost 3 bases and the J gene lost 5 bases, with 13 bases spanning the gap. The CDR3 DNA is TGTGCCAGCAGTTTTCGGGGAGTCGGGTATGGCTACACCTTC. It yields the protein CASSFRGVGYGYTF.

This clonotype was counted between two and nine times. The chain is built from TRBV5-1 and TRBJ2-3; 7 bases agree with TRBD1. The CDR3 has 14 residues. Germline-derived CDR1 and CDR2 are SGHRS and YFSETQ. V shed 4 bases and J 1 base; nucleotides not matched to a gene: 3. CDR3 sequence: CASSMGQRTDTQYF. In nucleotides, the CDR3 is TGCGCCAGCAGCATGGGACAGCGCACAGATACGCAGTATTTT.

This clonotype was detected once. The gene calls are TRBV5-4 and TRBJ2-2; no clear D gene. Germline-derived CDR1 and CDR2 are SGHNT and YYREEE (reference sequence). The CDR3 spans 17 residues. V gave up 4 bases and J gave up 2 bases, with 18 bases separating them. The CDR3 here is CASSPPFLKSNTGELFF. In DNA, the CDR3 is TGTGCCAGCAGCCCCCCCTTCCTAAAGAGCAACACCGGGGAGCTGTTTTTT.

The chain uses TRBV4-2 and TRBJ1-4; D unclear. The CDR3 consists of 14 residues. V was shortened by 0 bases and J by 6 bases, with 8 bases between the two germline ends. Germline-derived CDR1 and CDR2 are LGHNA and YNFKEQ. The CDR3 sequence: CASSQDVGYEKLFF. The CDR3 region has the DNA TGTGCCAGCAGCCAAGATGTAGGGTATGAAAAACTGTTTTTT.